The rows below give T cell receptor beta chains drawn from one sample of a study of T-cell reconstitution after alpha-beta-depleted transplantation in children. TCRdb used MiXCR to reprocess the PCR reads, holding one entry per CDR3 protein. The sample has more than 15,000 distinct CDR3 sequences, roughly 12% seen once; the top ten hold approximately 71%. This sample comprised PBMCs, mostly from graft donor cells, obtained 180 days after TCRalphabeta/CD19-depleted stem cell transplant. The receptors here all came from a boy in the first two years of life who had a stem cell transplant for Wiskott-Aldrich syndrome, so the T cells may come from the graft donor. Both conserved end residues are part of each CDR3. D genes are given only for firm matches. The size entry is marked missing in some rows and otherwise reads once, few, many or a size class.

V	J	size	D	CDR3	DNA
TRBV29-1	TRBJ2-3	NA	NA	CSVEDIVAADTQYF	TGCAGCGTTGAAGATATAGTAGCCGCAGATACGCAGTATTTT
TRBV5-1	TRBJ2-5	many	TRBD1	CASSFQGARETQYF	TGCGCCAGCAGCTTTCAGGGGGCTAGAGAGACCCAGTACTTC
TRBV28	TRBJ2-7	NA	TRBD1	CASSSAPGGGSYEQYF	TGTGCCAGCAGTTCTGCCCCAGGGGGCGGATCATACGAGCAGTACTTC
TRBV6-1	TRBJ1-6	few	TRBD1	CASSEVGGTGNSPLHF	TGTGCCAGCAGTGAAGTGGGTGGGACAGGGAATTCACCCCTCCACTTT
TRBV24-1	TRBJ2-7	NA	TRBD1	CATSDLGTGSYEQYF	TGTGCCACCAGTGATTTAGGGACAGGCTCCTACGAGCAGTACTTC
TRBV10-1	TRBJ2-3	many	NA	CASSGQLGGLTTDTQYF	TGCGCCAGCAGCGGGCAGCTCGGGGGGCTGACCACAGATACGCAGTATTTT
TRBV5-1	TRBJ2-6	many	NA	CASSRRGSGANVLTF	TGCGCCAGCAGCCGACGGGGCTCCGGGGCCAACGTCCTGACTTTC
TRBV12-3/TRBV12-4	TRBJ2-1	many	TRBD2	CASSTLAGVIYNEQFF	TGTGCCAGCAGTACTCTAGCGGGAGTTATCTACAATGAGCAGTTCTTC
TRBV7-9	TRBJ1-1	NA	NA	CASSLGGTNTEAFF	TGTGCCAGCAGCTTAGGGGGAACCAACACTGAAGCTTTCTTT
TRBV12-3/TRBV12-4	TRBJ1-3	few	TRBD1	CASSPGTGDGNTIYF	TGTGCCAGCAGTCCCGGGACAGGGGATGGAAACACCATATATTTT
TRBV28	TRBJ1-2	many	NA	CASTDRLGGLGYGYTF	TGTGCCAGCACCGACCGGCTGGGGGGGTTAGGGTATGGCTACACCTTC
TRBV20-1	TRBJ2-3	many	NA	CSARVDGTRTDTQYF	TGCAGTGCTAGAGTGGACGGGACTCGCACAGATACGCAGTATTTT
TRBV7-9	TRBJ2-1	NA	TRBD2	CASTLLGLAEDEQFF	TGTGCCAGCACCCTACTAGGACTAGCGGAAGATGAGCAGTTCTTC
TRBV7-2	TRBJ2-1	many	NA	CASSLGPSPAYNEQFF	TGTGCCAGCAGCTTAGGCCCTAGTCCAGCCTACAATGAGCAGTTCTTC
TRBV7-9	TRBJ2-2	few	NA	CASSFLTYQNTGELFF	TGTGCCAGCAGCTTTCTGACATACCAGAACACCGGGGAGCTGTTTTTT
TRBV20-1	TRBJ2-3	many	NA	CSARDGGSSTDTQYF	TGCAGTGCTAGAGATGGGGGGAGTTCCACAGATACGCAGTATTTT
TRBV3-1	TRBJ2-7	NA	NA	CASRLSGGEQYF	TGTGCCAGCCGCCTCTCCGGGGGCGAGCAGTACTTC
TRBV7-9	TRBJ2-1	medium-sized	NA	CASSLVFAGRRHYNEQFF	TGTGCCAGCAGCTTAGTATTCGCGGGGCGTCGCCACTACAATGAGCAGTTCTTC
TRBV7-9	TRBJ2-5	many	TRBD2	CASSFPGTSGDQETQYF	TGTGCCAGCAGCTTCCCTGGGACTAGCGGGGACCAAGAGACCCAGTACTTC
TRBV20-1	TRBJ1-2	many	NA	CSVPSPYEFNYGYTF	TGCAGTGTTCCTTCTCCATACGAATTTAACTATGGCTACACCTTC
TRBV24-1	TRBJ2-4	few	NA	CATSGKGVGKNIQYF	TGTGCCACCAGTGGCAAGGGTGTGGGAAAAAACATTCAGTACTTC
TRBV25-1	TRBJ1-5	many	NA	CASSTGGAGNQPQHF	TGTGCCAGCAGTACCGGGGGAGCCGGCAATCAGCCCCAGCATTTT